The 18 T cell receptor beta chains below all came from one sample that was sequenced in a study of blood T cell repertoires in COVID-19. Sequencing used immunoSEQ multiplex PCR; TCRdb keeps in-frame clones, though not all of them. The sample includes approximately 27,000 clones, roughly 88% of them seen just once. The sequenced sample was peripheral blood. All receptors come from a woman aged 45-65 years with active COVID-19.

The chain uses TRBV5-1 and TRBJ2-7, with TRBD1 matching over 7 bases. CDR3 length equals 13 residues. CDR1 and CDR2 from the germline V gene are SGHRS and YFSETQ. V shed 4 bases, J shed 2 bases, and the junction held 3 bases outside the gene matches. The chain's CDR3 is CASSRGQTYEQYF. CDR3 DNA: TGCGCCAGCAGCCGGGGACAGACCTACGAGCAGTACTTC.

V gene TRBV5-6 combines with J gene TRBJ2-7, with no clear D. This CDR3 has 15 residues. Germline-derived CDR1 and CDR2 are SGHDT and YYEEEE. Deletions cut 4 bases from V and 3 bases from J, with 17 bases between. This CDR3 reads CASSEKNQINYEQYF. CDR3 nucleotide sequence: TGTGCCAGCAGCGAAAAAAACCAGATAAACTACGAGCAGTACTTC.

This sequence joins TRBV10-2 and TRBJ1-5; weak D call: TRBD1 (5 bases). With 6 bases removed from V and 2 bases from J, the gap between germline ends came to 14 bases. Looked up from germline, CDR1 is WSHSY and CDR2 is SAAADI. The length of the CDR3 is 15 residues. The CDR3: CASRWGEGGNQPQHF. CDR3 bases: TGCGCCAGCAGGTGGGGGGAGGGAGGCAATCAGCCCCAGCATTTT.

V and J are TRBV4-2 and TRBJ1-4; D perhaps matches TRBD1 (6 bases). Germline V gene data show CDR1 as LGHNA and CDR2 as YNFKEQ. The CDR3 covers 15 residues. Trimming removed 1 base at V and 12 bases at J, with 18 bases between. CDR3 coding DNA: TGTGCCAGCAGCCAAGCCCGGGACACGGGGACGGAACTGTTTTTT. It translates to CASSQARDTGTELFF.

The chain combines TRBV7-9 with TRBJ2-7; TRBD2 matches 11 bases. The CDR3 runs 15 residues. Germline V gene lookup returns CDR1 SEHNR and CDR2 FQNEAQ (reference sequence). Trimming removed 2 bases from V and 6 bases from J; junction bases left unmatched: 6. CDR3 protein: CASSLISGRESEQYF. The CDR3 bases are TGTGCCAGCAGCTTAATTAGCGGGAGGGAAAGCGAGCAGTACTTC.

The rearrangement uses TRBV28 and TRBJ1-2, with 7 bases lining up with TRBD1. Germline V gene lookup returns CDR1 MDHEN and CDR2 SYDVKM. After removal of 2 bases from V and 4 bases from J, the junction contained 1 base not matched to a gene. CDR3 length: 13 amino acids. CDR3 bases: TGTGCCAGCAGTTTACCAGGGGGCTATGGCTACACCTTC. This gives the protein CASSLPGGYGYTF.

V usage is TRBV7-2 and J usage is TRBJ2-7, with D hard to call. Trimming removed 3 bases from V and 6 bases from J, with 12 bases in between. There are 13 residues in the CDR3. Germline values: CDR1 SGHTA, CDR2 FQGNSA. Here the CDR3 reads CASSLGVPSEQYF. The CDR3 nucleotides read TGTGCCAGCAGCTTGGGCGTCCCCTCCGAGCAGTACTTC.

V is TRBV18 and J is TRBJ2-5; TRBD1 matches 11 bases. This CDR3 spans 17 amino acids. Germline V gives CDR1 KGHSH, CDR2 LQKENI. V dropped 4 bases and J dropped 5; count of bases not matched to a gene: 12. The CDR3 DNA is TGTGCCAGCTCACTCCGTCTGGGACAGGGGGTAATGGAGACCCAGTACTTC. Its translation is CASSLRLGQGVMETQYF.

V usage is TRBV9 and J usage is TRBJ1-2; 7 bases are a match to TRBD1. This CDR3 spans 14 amino acids. The ends lost 3 bases at V and 4 bases at J; junction bases unmatched: 6. Per the germline V gene, CDR1 is SGDLS and CDR2 is YYNGEE. The CDR3 DNA follows: TGTGCCAGCAGCGGGCGACAGGGAGTCTATGGCTACACCTTC. As protein: CASSGRQGVYGYTF.

This clone was seen a single time. The V call is TRBV5-1, the J call TRBJ2-1; 13 bases line up with TRBD2. Losses at the gene ends were 5 bases for V and 8 bases for J; bases not matched to a gene: 10. Germline V gene lookup returns CDR1 SGHRS and CDR2 YFSETQ. This CDR3 has 16 residues. The CDR3 DNA follows: TGCGCCAGCAGTTTTGGACTAGCGGGAGTTCGTTATGAGCAGTTCTTC. Its protein product is CASSFGLAGVRYEQFF. Full variable domain (remainder filled in from reference TRBV5-1 and TRBJ2-1): KAGVTQTPRYLIKTRGQQVTLSCSPISGHRSVSWYQQTPGQGLQFLFEYFSETQRNKGNFPGRFSGRQFSNSRSEMNVSTLELGDSALYLCASSFGLAGVRYEQFFGPGTRLTVL.

V usage is TRBV5-1 and J usage is TRBJ2-7, with D perhaps TRBD2 (5 bases). Trimming cost V 4 bases and J 3 bases, with 11 bases left between them. The germline CDR1 and CDR2 sequences are SGHRS and YFSETQ. The CDR3 runs to 13 residues. The CDR3, as DNA: TGCGCCAGCAGCCCCGCGGGCAGCTACGAGCAGTACTTC. Translating it yields CASSPAGSYEQYF. The variable domain in full, with the rest retrieved from reference TRBV5-1 and TRBJ2-7, is KAGVTQTPRYLIKTRGQQVTLSCSPISGHRSVSWYQQTPGQGLQFLFEYFSETQRNKGNFPGRFSGRQFSNSRSEMNVSTLELGDSALYLCASSPAGSYEQYFGPGTRLTVT.

J is TRBJ2-5 and V is TRBV5-4, with 8 bases that match TRBD2. Looked up from germline, CDR1 is SGHNT and CDR2 is YYREEE (reference sequence). V lost 0 bases to trimming and J lost 5 bases; unmatched junction nucleotides: 12. The CDR3 is made up of 17 amino acids. CDR3 loop: CASSLGPGGPGLETQYF. The DNA of the CDR3 is TGTGCCAGCAGCTTGGGGCCGGGAGGGCCTGGGTTGGAGACCCAGTACTTC.

The V call is TRBV30, the J call TRBJ1-5; perhaps TRBD1 as D (6 bases). Germline V gene sequence: CDR1 GTSNPN, CDR2 SVGIG (reference sequence). The CDR3 covers 13 residues. Trimming removed 0 bases at V and 7 bases at J, with 10 bases between. The CDR3 loop is CAWSVGQLQPQHF. In nucleotides, the CDR3 is TGTGCCTGGAGTGTTGGACAGTTACAGCCCCAGCATTTT.

This rearrangement joins TRBV5-1 to TRBJ2-2, with 8 bases lining up with TRBD2. Germline CDR1 is SGHRS and CDR2 is YFSETQ. The CDR3 consists of 16 residues. The V gene end was trimmed by 3 bases and the J gene end by 4 bases; junction bases not matched to a gene: 8. The CDR3 spells CASSSLSGVPTGELFF. DNA for the CDR3: TGCGCCAGCAGCTCGCTTAGCGGGGTACCCACCGGGGAGCTGTTTTTT.

The rearrangement uses TRBV7-2 and TRBJ1-5; weak D call: TRBD1 (5 bases). The CDR3 contains 13 residues. The V gene's germline CDR1 is SGHTA and CDR2 FQGNSA. V lost 7 bases and J lost 2, with 9 bases in between. CDR3 loop: CASTTGGNQPQHF. As DNA, the CDR3 is TGTGCCAGCACCACAGGAGGCAATCAGCCCCAGCATTTT. The full variable domain, its missing parts supplied by reference TRBV7-2 and TRBJ1-5, is GAGVSQSPSNKVTEKGKDVELRCDPISGHTALYWYRQSLGQGLEFLIYFQGNSAPDKSGLPSDRFSAERTGGSVSTLTIQRTQQEDSAVYLCASTTGGNQPQHFGDGTRLSIL.

V usage is TRBV5-1 and J usage is TRBJ2-7, with TRBD2 matching 7 bases. The length of the CDR3 is 12 residues. Germline CDR1 SGHRS, CDR2 YFSETQ. V was pared by 7 bases and J by 6 bases, with 7 bases of the junction left unmatched. The chain's CDR3 is CASLGEGSEQYF. CDR3 bases: TGCGCCAGCTTGGGGGAGGGCTCCGAGCAGTACTTC.

This chain links TRBV27 with TRBJ2-3, with 7 nucleotides matching TRBD2. Germline CDR1 and CDR2: MNHEY and SMNVEV (reference sequence). The junction had 8 bases not matched to a gene; V was cut back by 7 bases and J by 4 bases. The CDR3 is made up of 14 amino acids. CDR3 sequence: CASNNGLEADTQYF. The CDR3 nucleotides read TGTGCCAGCAATAACGGACTAGAGGCAGATACGCAGTATTTT.

The chain joins TRBV7-2 to TRBJ2-1, with 9 bases lining up with TRBD1. With V trimmed by 4 bases and J by 0 bases, 1 base remained unmatched. Germline CDR1 and CDR2: SGHTA and FQGNSA. CDR3 length: 15 residues. The DNA for the CDR3 is TGTGCCAGCAGCTCGGACAGGGGCTCCTACAATGAGCAGTTCTTC. Its translation: CASSSDRGSYNEQFF.